Listed below are T cell receptor beta chains from one sample, sequenced in a study of radiotherapy plus CTLA-4 blockade in lung cancer. The data were produced by immunoSEQ multiplex PCR, yet TCRdb's version contains in-frame clones alone and is incomplete. The sample contains 110,000 or so clones, 65% to 85% of which appear only once. This specimen was peripheral blood, taken from a patient treated with radiotherapy plus ipilimumab. These receptors all stem from a human donor with non-small cell lung cancer who had a partial response to radiotherapy plus ipilimumab. Both conserved end residues are part of each CDR3. A D gene is named only where the DNA matches it firmly. The listing skips clone size in some rows; elsewhere it reads once, few, many or a size class.

cdr3_nt	cdr3_aa	clone_size	d_call	j_call	v_call
TGTGCCAGCAGAGGATTAGGAGTCAATCAGCCCCAGCATTTT	CASRGLGVNQPQHF	.	.	TRBJ1-5	TRBV27
TGTGCCACAAGGGACGGGGGTGAAAAACTGTTTTTT	CATRDGGEKLFF	.	.	TRBJ1-4	TRBV28
TGTGCCAGTAGTATTGGGGCCTGGAACACCGGGGAGCTGTTTTTT	CASSIGAWNTGELFF	.	.	TRBJ2-2	TRBV19
TGTGCCAGCAGTTTCAGGGCACTGAACACTGAAGCTTTCTTT	CASSFRALNTEAFF	.	.	TRBJ1-1	TRBV6-5
TGTGCCAGTAGTACTGGGAGGTATGGTAATGAAAAACTGTTTTTT	CASSTGRYGNEKLFF	.	.	TRBJ1-4	TRBV19
TGCGCCAGCAACCCCACAGGGGTTGCTGAAGCTTTCTTT	CASNPTGVAEAFF	.	TRBD1	TRBJ1-1	TRBV5-1
TGCGCCAGCAGCGCCGGGACAGCGAACACTGAAGCTTTCTTT	CASSAGTANTEAFF	.	TRBD1	TRBJ1-1	TRBV5-1
TGTGCCAGCAGTTCCCGGACTATGGGCCCTGATACGCAGTATTTT	CASSSRTMGPDTQYF	.	.	TRBJ2-3	TRBV27
TGTACCTGGAGTAAAAAGCGGAGCTCCTACAATGAGCAGTTCTTC	CTWSKKRSSYNEQFF	.	.	TRBJ2-1	TRBV30
TGCGCCAGCAGCCAAGAAGGAGGGACAGGTAATGAAAAACTGTTTTTT	CASSQEGGTGNEKLFF	many	TRBD1	TRBJ1-4	TRBV4-1
TGCGCCAGCAGCTCTAACGAACCCGGACAGGGGGAAAACTACGAGCAGTACTTC	CASSSNEPGQGENYEQYF	few	TRBD1	TRBJ2-7	TRBV5-1
TGCGCCAGCAGCTTGGTTGGAGGGGGCGAGACTGAAGCTTTCTTT	CASSLVGGGETEAFF	many	TRBD1	TRBJ1-1	TRBV5-1
TGTGCTAGCAGCCCGTCCAGCGGGAGCGGGGAGACCCAGTACTTC	CASSPSSGSGETQYF	.	TRBD2	TRBJ2-5	TRBV7-7
TGTGCCAGTGTTAAGAGCTCCTACAATGAGCAGTTCTTC	CASVKSSYNEQFF	.	.	TRBJ2-1	TRBV6-6
TGTGCCAGCCAGAATTTAGCGGGACTAATCTACGAGCAGTACTTC	CASQNLAGLIYEQYF	.	TRBD2	TRBJ2-7	TRBV27
TGTGCCAGCAAGAGTCTGCAGGGGCACACTGAAGCTTTCTTT	CASKSLQGHTEAFF	few	.	TRBJ1-1	TRBV28
TGTGCCAGTAGTATAGATGGTCCGGCGGGAGGGACCCTATACGAGCAGTACTTC	CASSIDGPAGGTLYEQYF	.	TRBD2	TRBJ2-7	TRBV19